The sequence of this T cell receptor beta chain was determined in a study of beta chain features in type 1 diabetes. Study-wide findings and caveats: A PCR bias possibly favoring shorter templates would apply equally to patients and controls.

Sort purity for all populations was recorded as exceeding 98%. Turning to this clone: Its antigen is undetermined.

Looked up from germline, CDR1 is SGHAT and CDR2 is FQDESV (reference sequence). CDR3 size: 16 residues. V lost 4 bases and J lost 4; bases outside the gene matches: 9. Expressed TCRB transcripts were sequenced because the entire RNA isolate underwent reverse transcription. Assay: immunoSEQ multiplex PCR; the TCRdb copy retains only in-frame clones and omits some. The sample consists of under 150,000 clones, 6.9% of them appearing once. Material: central memory CD4+ T cells from blood. The rearrangement links TRBV11-1 to TRBJ2-5; 10 bases line up with TRBD1. The clonotype comes from a woman aged 25 to 39 in good health. The CDR3 DNA follows: TGTGCCAGCAGCTCTGGCGGACAGGGGGTTGTAGAGACCCAGTACTTC. Its translation: CASSSGGQGVVETQYF.